This T cell receptor (beta chain) was profiled in a study of cytomegalovirus exposure and HLA in healthy donors. J lost 3 bases, V lost 10 bases, and 4 bases had no gene match. The CDR3 has 13 residues. From germline, CDR1 is ENHRY and CDR2 SYGVKD. Notes on the study in general: Investigators reported fewer than 200 TCR beta chains as tied to cytomegalovirus. Other equally common chains were less clonally expanded than HLA-associated TCR beta chains, a later analysis showed. A reported reduction in N-insertions relative to the roughly 700-donor mean was seen in an Asian-associated ancestry cluster in a later analysis.

The primer mix had 60 Vbeta and 13 Jbeta primers. Generated by immunoSEQ multiplex PCR, the TCRdb table keeps only in-frame clones and is missing some. The sample carries over 80,000 clones, 80% to 90% recorded once. A word on this clone: Its cognate antigen is unknown.

This chain connects TRBV10-3 to TRBJ1-5, with TRBD1 matching over 9 bases. The source of this sequence is a man aged 30 to 45 in good health and CMV-seropositive. What was sequenced was PBMCs. The CDR3 sequence is CATGTGNNQPQHF. DNA for the CDR3: TGTGCCACAGGGACAGGGAACAATCAGCCCCAGCATTTT.